This T cell receptor (beta chain) was retrieved from a study of shared clonotypes between healthy human individuals. The authors' processing: Filtering differed for immunoSEQ, which gave only junction sequences without quality scores. Measured with immunoSEQ multiplex PCR; TCRdb has only the in-frame clones, and not every one. D and trimming come from the DNA, and the V and J calls and clone size come from that table. Of fewer than 550,000 clones in the sample, about 75% were seen once. Germline CDR1 reads SGHRS; CDR2 reads YFSETQ. The CDR3 is made up of 14 amino acids. The V gene lost 5 bases and the J gene lost 4 bases, with 13 bases spanning the gap. Overall study findings and caveats: It was only blood that was sampled, and tissue repertoires likely differ.

Remarks on this clone: Its antigen is not known.

The material sequenced was PBMCs. The receptor comes from a woman between 40 and 55 years old in good health. Some clones in this sample may be carry-over from other donors' samples. The chain has TRBV5-1 and TRBJ2-1, with D possibly TRBD1 on 6 matching bases. The chain's CDR3 is CASSQNRVYNEQFF. The DNA of the CDR3 is TGCGCCAGCAGTCAAAACAGGGTTTACAATGAGCAGTTCTTC.